This T cell receptor (beta chain) comes out of a study of blood T cells in healthy people across ages. Total RNA, at least 5 micrograms per sample, came from PBMCs. In the case of this clonotype: The antigen is not known.

V was cut by 4 bases and J by 0 bases, with 10 bases left in between. The CDR3 contains 15 residues. Germline lookup yields CDR1 MGHRA and CDR2 YSYEKL. Overall study findings and caveats: TCR beta diversity per million T cells fell roughly linearly with age. Compared with aged donors, long-lived donors showed fewer expanded clones, suggesting selection. PBMCs went unsorted, and a conclusive naive versus antigen-experienced comparison was therefore prevented.

The authors ran a second PCR of about 7 to 11 cycles using a sample-barcoded 5' primer and a J-beta primer mix. In TCRdb, the 5' RACE reads were re-called with MiXCR into one record per CDR3 protein. The data show 1.5 million to 2 million distinct CDR3 sequences, 49% seen once. V usage is TRBV4-1 and J usage is TRBJ2-1, with D hard to call. Sequenced: blood. The receptor was isolated from a woman between 40 and 55 years old in good health. Here the CDR3 reads CASSRLANSYNEQFF. The DNA of the CDR3 is TGCGCCAGCAGCCGATTAGCAAACTCCTACAATGAGCAGTTCTTC.